This TCR beta chain came from a study of blood T cell repertoires in COVID-19. Across the whole study: Samples representing acute and convalescent COVID-19 were sourced from the United States, Italy and Spain.

In the original processing: Reference gene primer amplification gave estimated nucleated cell counts. Clones were read by immunoSEQ multiplex PCR, and TCRdb kept only the in-frame ones, dropping some. The DNA was the basis for D and trimming; V, J and clone size are from that table. The repertoire holds more than 300,000 clones, with roughly 87% as singletons. Participants came from fewer than 25 US areas, aged roughly 18 to 90 years. Sequenced material: PBMCs or T cells enriched from blood (not recorded which). The source of this sequence is a woman aged 45-65 years who had recovered from COVID-19.

CDR3 amino acids: CACGRLAGELFF. CDR3 DNA: TGTGCATGCGGGAGGCTGGCCGGGGAGCTGTTTTTT. This chain joins TRBV12-3 or TRBV12-4 and TRBJ2-2, with 8 positions matching TRBD2. The CDR3 loop spans 12 amino acids.